Listed here are 12 T cell receptor beta chains from one sample, sequenced in a study of beta chain features in type 1 diabetes. What was sequenced were expressed TCRB transcripts, since all of the isolated RNA had been reverse transcribed. Sequenced by immunoSEQ multiplex PCR; TCRdb stores in-frame clones only, minus some. Of tens of thousands of clones listed, about 55% are singletons. Sample: Tregs from blood. The receptors derive from a woman between 18 and 30 years old in good health.

This clone was detected a few times. The chain uses TRBV6-5 and TRBJ2-1, with 12 bases identical to TRBD2. J lost 4 bases, V lost 5 bases, and 3 bases had no gene match. Per germline, CDR1 MNHEY and CDR2 SVGAGI. This CDR3 contains 15 residues. The CDR3 region is CASSLGLAGYNEQFF. CDR3 nucleotides: TGTGCCAGCAGTCTTGGACTAGCGGGGTACAATGAGCAGTTCTTC.

The chain is built from TRBV6-1 and TRBJ2-6; 12 positions agree with TRBD1. J gave up 2 bases and V 8 bases, and 1 base lay outside the gene matches. Germline V lookup: CDR1 MNHNS, CDR2 SASEGT. There are 15 residues in the CDR3. The CDR3 nucleotides read TGTGCCAGCCGGGACAGGGGGCCTGGGGCCAACGTCCTGACTTTC. Protein product: CASRDRGPGANVLTF.

This clone was seen more than once but under ten times. The V and J genes are TRBV10-3 and TRBJ1-6; D is perhaps TRBD1 (5 bases). V dropped 8 bases and J dropped 7 bases, with 9 bases sitting between them. The CDR3 sequence is 12 residues long. Germline V lookup: CDR1 ENHRY, CDR2 SYGVKD. CDR3 nucleotides: TGTGCCATCTCGCAGGGAAATTCACCCCTCCACTTT. Encoded protein: CAISQGNSPLHF.

J is TRBJ2-5 and V is TRBV18; 12 nucleotides line up with TRBD1. V trimming: 3 bases; J trimming: 4 bases; junction bases outside the gene matches: 3. CDR1 and CDR2 (germline): KGHSH, LQKENI. CDR3 length equals 15 residues. CDR3 DNA sequence: TGTGCCAGCTCACCGGGACAGGGGGCTAGAGAGACCCAGTACTTC. Protein product: CASSPGQGARETQYF. The full variable domain, rest sourced from reference TRBV18 and TRBJ2-5, is NAGVMQNPRHLVRRRGQEARLRCSPMKGHSHVYWYRQLPEEGLKFMVYLQKENIIDESGMPKERFSAEFPKEGPSILRIQQVVRGDSAAYFCASSPGQGARETQYFGPGTRLLVL.

The genes are TRBV27 and TRBJ2-1; D might be TRBD2 (6 bases). The CDR3 has 11 residues. Trimming took 9 bases from V and 15 from J, leaving 18 bases between them. Germline V gives CDR1 MNHEY, CDR2 SMNVEV (reference sequence). The CDR3 DNA reads TGTGCCAGGTTTAGCGGACATCCGCGGTTCTTC. Translated: CARFSGHPRFF.

This chain connects TRBV15 to TRBJ2-7; tentative D call: TRBD2 (5 bases). The CDR3 runs to 16 residues. Germline V gene data show CDR1 as LNHNV and CDR2 as YYDKDF (reference sequence). The V and J ends lost 3 bases and 3 bases respectively, with 18 bases between them. Here the CDR3 DNA reads TGTGCCACCAGCAGGGCCCTGGGAGCGCCCTTCTACGAGCAGTACTTC. Its protein is CATSRALGAPFYEQYF.

V and J are TRBV27 and TRBJ2-1, with a weak D call TRBD2 (5 bases). Germline lookup yields CDR1 MNHEY and CDR2 SMNVEV (reference sequence). V was pared by 4 bases and J by 5 bases, with 12 bases between. This CDR3 region has 14 residues. DNA for the CDR3: TGTGCCAGCAGTTCATTAGGCGGGCACAATGAGCAGTTCTTC. It yields the protein CASSSLGGHNEQFF.

This clone was picked up a small number of times. The J gene is TRBJ1-1, the V gene TRBV30; no definite D call. This CDR3 is 15 amino acids long. The germline CDR1 and CDR2 sequences are GTSNPN and SVGIG (reference sequence). V was pared by 0 bases and J by 1 base, with 12 bases between. The CDR3 protein is CAWSVQHAGNTEAFF. The DNA for the CDR3 is TGTGCCTGGAGTGTACAACATGCAGGGAACACTGAAGCTTTCTTT. The variable domain in full, with the rest retrieved from reference TRBV30 and TRBJ1-1, is SQTIHQWPATLVQPVGSPLSLECTVEGTSNPNLYWYRQAAGRGLQLLFYSVGIGQISSEVPQNLSASRPQDRQFILSSKKLLLSDSGFYLCAWSVQHAGNTEAFFGQGTRLTVV.

The chain joins TRBV5-1 to TRBJ2-5; 11 nucleotides line up with TRBD1. V lost 4 bases, J lost 5 bases, and 10 bases stayed unmatched. The CDR3 runs 16 residues. Germline V lookup: CDR1 SGHRS, CDR2 YFSETQ. CDR3 DNA sequence: TGCGCCAGCAGCACCGGACAGGGGGCCCGCTGGGAGACCCAGTACTTC. Translated, it gives CASSTGQGARWETQYF.

This chain connects TRBV5-1 to TRBJ2-1, with TRBD1 matching 8 bases. Trimming cost V 4 bases and J 6 bases; bases outside gene matches: 6. This CDR3 contains 14 residues. Germline CDR1 is SGHRS and CDR2 is YFSETQ. This CDR3 is CASSLDRGFNEQFF. For the CDR3, the DNA is TGCGCCAGCAGCCTAGACAGGGGATTCAATGAGCAGTTCTTC.

The J gene is TRBJ2-7, the V gene TRBV7-9; D not certain. Germline V gene data show CDR1 as SEHNR and CDR2 as FQNEAQ (reference sequence). The germline V and J ends were trimmed by 5 bases and 3 bases, with 5 bases remaining between them. This CDR3 region has 11 residues. Here the CDR3 reads CASSRDYEQYF. The CDR3, as DNA: TGTGCCAGCAGCCGCGACTACGAGCAGTACTTC. Combining the CDR3 with reference TRBV7-9 and TRBJ2-7 gives the whole variable domain DTGVSQNPRHKITKRGQNVTFRCDPISEHNRLYWYRQTLGQGPEFLTYFQNEAQLEKSRLLSDRFSAERPKGSFSTLEIQRTEQGDSAMYLCASSRDYEQYFGPGTRLTVT.

This clone was seen a single time. The rearrangement joins TRBV19 to TRBJ2-1, with D maybe TRBD2 (7 bases). Germline-derived CDR1 and CDR2 are LNHDA and SQIVND (reference sequence). There are 16 residues in the CDR3. Trimming took off 7 bases at V and 4 bases at J, with 20 bases between the two ends. CDR3 protein: CASTHRGAGTYNEQFF. The CDR3 region has the DNA TGTGCCAGTACCCATCGGGGGGCTGGGACATACAATGAGCAGTTCTTC.